These 12 T cell receptor beta chains came from one sample sequenced in a study of blood T cell repertoires in COVID-19. Only in-frame clones appear in the TCRdb table, and some are missing; sequencing was by immunoSEQ multiplex PCR. The table shows 150,000 to 200,000 clones, with approximately 87% occurring only once. Sequenced input: peripheral blood. The receptors were gathered from a woman aged 55-69 years with COVID-19, enrolled during active disease.

The chain is built from TRBV28 and TRBJ2-2; the D is unclear. Germline assignment: CDR1 MDHEN and CDR2 SYDVKM. The CDR3 consists of 14 residues. Trimming took off 6 bases at V and 6 bases at J, with 14 bases between the two ends. The CDR3 reads CASRAEITPGELFF. The CDR3 DNA reads TGTGCCAGCAGGGCAGAAATTACACCCGGGGAGCTGTTTTTT.

This clone came up once. The rearrangement joins TRBV27 to TRBJ1-5; 9 positions match TRBD1. The ends lost 6 bases at V and 4 bases at J; junction bases unmatched: 10. This CDR3 is 16 amino acids long. Germline V lookup: CDR1 MNHEY, CDR2 SMNVEV (reference sequence). CDR3 amino acids: CASRAQGTGLNQPQHF. Written as DNA, the CDR3 is TGTGCCAGCAGGGCTCAAGGGACAGGGTTAAATCAGCCCCAGCATTTT.

V is TRBV27 and J is TRBJ2-6, with 7 bases fitting TRBD1. V shed 4 bases, J shed 2 bases, and the junction held 2 bases outside the gene matches. The CDR3 runs 15 residues. Germline V lookup: CDR1 MNHEY, CDR2 SMNVEV (reference sequence). CDR3 region: CASSSTGAGANVLTF. The CDR3 nucleotides are TGTGCCAGCAGTTCCACAGGGGCTGGGGCCAACGTCCTGACTTTC.

J is TRBJ2-3 and V is TRBV28; the D gene is possibly TRBD2 (5 bases). This CDR3 has 17 amino acids. Deletions cut 6 bases from V and 2 bases from J, with 21 bases between. Looked up from germline, CDR1 is MDHEN and CDR2 is SYDVKM. The CDR3 nucleotides are TGTGCCAGCAGCCTCCGTGGAGCGGATTACTACACAGATACGCAGTATTTT. It is translated as CASSLRGADYYTDTQYF.

This rearrangement joins TRBV19 to TRBJ2-7, with D tentatively TRBD1 (7 bases). The V end lost 3 bases, the J end lost 6 bases, and 12 bases lay between the germline ends. This CDR3 comprises 13 residues. Germline CDR1 LNHDA, CDR2 SQIVND (reference sequence). The CDR3 nucleotides are TGTGCCAGTAGTATGGGGGGACAGTCCGAGCAGTACTTC. Amino acid sequence: CASSMGGQSEQYF.

The rearrangement joins TRBV5-4 to TRBJ2-1; 11 positions agree with TRBD1. The germline V gene encodes CDR1 SGHNT and CDR2 YYREEE (reference sequence). The CDR3 spans 15 residues. The junction had 3 bases not matched to a gene; V was cut back by 4 bases and J by 3 bases. This CDR3 reads CASSTGTGGYNEQFF. DNA for the CDR3: TGTGCCAGCAGCACCGGGACAGGGGGCTACAATGAGCAGTTCTTC.

The table lists this clone with a few counts. The gene calls are TRBV19 and TRBJ2-1; TRBD2 agrees at 11 bases. The CDR3 runs to 16 residues. Germline trimming cut 5 bases from V and 3 bases from J; bases unmatched to any gene: 6. Germline CDR1 LNHDA, CDR2 SQIVND (reference sequence). This chain's CDR3 is CASSDRGTSGYNEQFF. The CDR3 DNA reads as TGTGCCAGTAGTGACCGCGGGACTAGCGGCTACAATGAGCAGTTCTTC.

The chain couples TRBV10-3 to TRBJ2-3; TRBD2 matches at 8 bases. This CDR3 spans 16 amino acids. CDR1 and CDR2 from the germline V gene are ENHRY and SYGVKD. Germline trimming cut 4 bases from V and 0 bases from J; bases unmatched to any gene: 6. As DNA, the CDR3 is TGTGCCATCAGTGCCCGGGGGGGGATTAGCACAGATACGCAGTATTTT. As protein: CAISARGGISTDTQYF.

This clone was recorded only once. The chain uses TRBV15 and TRBJ2-3; D unclear. Between the trimmed V and J ends, which lost 1 base and 1 base, there was a span of 15 bases. This CDR3 contains 17 residues. CDR1 LNHNV and CDR2 YYDKDF come from the germline V gene (reference sequence). CDR3 residues: CATSRVRQALGTDTQYF. DNA for the CDR3: TGTGCCACCAGCAGAGTAAGGCAGGCGTTGGGCACAGATACGCAGTATTTT.

The V call is TRBV7-9, the J call TRBJ2-7, with a possible D match to TRBD2 (5 bases). The CDR3 loop spans 14 amino acids. From germline, CDR1 is SEHNR and CDR2 FQNEAQ (reference sequence). The V gene lost 3 bases and the J gene lost 2 bases, with 11 bases spanning the gap. CDR3 nucleotides: TGTGCCAGCAGCTTGGCGGACTTACCCTACGAGCAGTACTTC. Protein product: CASSLADLPYEQYF.

The chain is built from TRBV4-1 and TRBJ1-5; 10 bases line up with TRBD1. Germline V gene sequence: CDR1 MGHRA, CDR2 YSYEKL. The CDR3 consists of 19 residues. V lost 2 bases and J lost 2; bases outside the gene matches: 12. CDR3 protein: CASSQFPTGQGMGNQPQHF. The CDR3, as DNA: TGCGCCAGCAGCCAATTCCCAACGGGACAGGGGATGGGCAATCAGCCCCAGCATTTT.

J is TRBJ2-3 and V is TRBV11-3; 9 nucleotides match TRBD1. Germline V gene lookup returns CDR1 SGHNT and CDR2 YENEEA. V gave up 3 bases and J gave up 4 bases; unmatched junction bases: 5. This CDR3 is 15 amino acids long. In DNA, the CDR3 is TGTGCCAGCAGCTTCGGGACAGGGACCCCAGATACGCAGTATTTT. It specifies CASSFGTGTPDTQYF.